A single T cell receptor (beta chain) is shown here with its context. The PCR was carried out with 60 Vbeta primers and 13 Jbeta primers. TCRdb's table, derived via immunoSEQ multiplex PCR, lists solely in-frame clones and lacks some. The sample has some 110,000 clones; about three quarters are singletons. The data derive from a study of cytomegalovirus exposure and HLA in healthy donors. The junction had 8 bases not matched to a gene; V was cut back by 0 bases and J by 5 bases. This CDR3 is 17 amino acids long. Germline V gene lookup returns CDR1 LGHNA and CDR2 YNFKEQ. The receptor was derived from a man between 50 and 59 years old in good health and CMV-seronegative. This sequence joins TRBV4-2 and TRBJ2-5; 11 bases fit TRBD2. The source material was PBMCs. CDR3 protein: CASSQELAGVVRETQYF. The CDR3 coding sequence is TGTGCCAGCAGCCAAGAACTAGCGGGGGTAGTGAGGGAGACCCAGTACTTC.